The 5 T cell receptor beta chains below were found in one sample sequenced in a study of blood T cell repertoires in COVID-19. Here immunoSEQ multiplex PCR was the method, and the copy in TCRdb shows in-frame clones only, minus some. Among tens of thousands of clones listed, approximately 80% were seen once. Sequencing used peripheral blood. The receptors here all came from a man between 65 and 85 years old with acute or convalescent COVID-19.

This chain uses TRBV7-9 with TRBJ2-1, with D possibly TRBD1 on 6 matching bases. The CDR3 is made up of 13 amino acids. The V gene's germline CDR1 is SEHNR and CDR2 FQNEAQ (reference sequence). The V end was cut by 8 bases, the J end by 9 bases, with 17 bases between. Here the CDR3 reads CASGDMGAVEQFF. Written as DNA, the CDR3 is TGTGCCAGCGGGGATATGGGGGCTGTTGAGCAGTTCTTC. Full variable domain (outside the CDR3, taken from reference TRBV7-9 and TRBJ2-1): DTGVSQNPRHKITKRGQNVTFRCDPISEHNRLYWYRQTLGQGPEFLTYFQNEAQLEKSRLLSDRFSAERPKGSFSTLEIQRTEQGDSAMYLCASGDMGAVEQFFGPGTRLTVL.

The chain uses TRBV28 and TRBJ1-1; D might be TRBD1 (6 bases). The CDR3 covers 15 residues. V was shortened by 8 bases and J by 5 bases, with 21 bases between the two germline ends. Germline CDR1 MDHEN, CDR2 SYDVKM. The CDR3 loop is CASGTLGGRTTEAFF. DNA for the CDR3: TGTGCCAGCGGCACCCTAGGGGGAAGAACGACTGAAGCTTTCTTT.

The rearrangement uses TRBV5-1 and TRBJ2-3; 12 bases map to TRBD2. V trimming: 4 bases; J trimming: 0 bases; junction bases outside the gene matches: 6. The CDR3 has 17 amino acids. Germline-derived CDR1 and CDR2 are SGHRS and YFSETQ. CDR3 DNA sequence: TGCGCCAGCAGCGAGGGACTAGCGGGCGCAAGCACAGATACGCAGTATTTT. It translates to CASSEGLAGASTDTQYF.

The rearrangement joins TRBV28 to TRBJ1-4; maybe TRBD1 (6 bases). The germline V gene has CDR1 MDHEN and CDR2 SYDVKM. V lost 8 bases, J lost 5 bases, and 18 bases lay in between. CDR3 length: 15 residues. The CDR3, as DNA: TGTGCCAGCGGAACTCAGGGGTGGGGGAATGAAAAACTGTTTTTT. Residues: CASGTQGWGNEKLFF.

In the case of this clone: Since a much larger clone is just one base distant, this may be a read error. Other DNA sequences in the sample encode the same CDR3. The chain combines TRBV7-2 with TRBJ1-4, with 8 bases fitting TRBD1. The CDR3 contains 15 residues. Trimming at V came to 4 bases and at J to 5 bases, leaving 6 bases not matched to a gene. CDR1 is SGHTA and CDR2 is FQGNSA in the germline V gene. In DNA, the CDR3 is TGTGCCAGCAGCTCCGACAGGGGAAAAAATGAAAAACTGTTTTTT. This sequence encodes CASSSDRGKNEKLFF.